This record covers a single T cell receptor beta chain. The antigen is not known. Repertoires were generated with immunoSEQ multiplex PCR, while TCRdb's copy carries only in-frame clones and drops some. Of around 97,000 clones in the sample, under 95% were seen once. This specimen belongs to a study of graft-versus-host responses after intestinal transplantation. The germline CDR1 and CDR2 sequences are SGHVS and FQNEAQ. The CDR3 runs 14 residues. Trimming took off 2 bases at V and 4 bases at J, with 11 bases between the two ends. The source material was unstimulated CD8+ T cells sorted from spleen or lymph node cells, sampled before intestinal transplant. The V gene is TRBV7-8, the J gene TRBJ1-2, with D hard to call. This receptor was taken from a human donor who received an intestinal transplant. The CDR3 is CASSLLQSPYGYTF. CDR3 DNA: TGTGCCAGCAGCTTATTGCAGTCCCCCTATGGCTACACCTTC.